Below are 5 T cell receptor beta chains sequenced from a single sample in a study of Ad26.COV2.S vaccination and SARS-CoV-2 variants. Stated treatment: roughly 19 received Ad26.COV2.S at low or high dose, single or two shots; several received placebo; per-sample allocation not given. All samples were drawn on day 63, counting from the first vaccine or placebo injection. Method: immunoSEQ multiplex PCR; TCRdb's copy keeps in-frame clones and lacks some. The sample holds a few hundred thousand clones; under 90% are singletons and the top ten take nearly 7.5%. The sequences come from peripheral blood, collected in a trial of Ad26.COV2.S vaccine versus placebo. The receptors were gathered from a person aged 18-60 years who received the Ad26.COV2.S COVID-19 vaccine or a placebo.

The rearrangement links TRBV14 to TRBJ2-3; D uncertain. V lost 2 bases to trimming and J lost 1 base, with 4 bases between them. The CDR3 extends over 13 amino acids. Germline V CDR1 and CDR2: SGHDN, FVKESK. The CDR3 region has the DNA TGTGCCAGCAGCCAAAAGCGCACAGATACGCAGTATTTT. Translated: CASSQKRTDTQYF.

This clone was detected once. The chain is built from TRBV21-1 and TRBJ2-6. TRBV21-1 is termed a pseudogene. There are 17 residues in the CDR3. CDR3 loop: CASSKGLHVSGANVLTF. Here the CDR3 DNA reads TGTGCCAGCAGCAAAGGTCTTCACGTTTCTGGGGCCAACGTCCTGACTTTC.

The rearrangement joins TRBV18 to TRBJ1-1; 7 bases are a match to TRBD1. J lost 1 base, V lost 10 bases, and 6 bases had no gene match. Germline V CDR1 and CDR2: KGHSH, LQKENI. This CDR3 has 13 residues. The CDR3 here is CAIAGQRNTEAFF. In nucleotides, the CDR3 is TGTGCCATTGCGGGACAGCGGAACACTGAAGCTTTCTTT.

The chain uses TRBV3-1 (or the pseudogene TRBV3-2) and TRBJ2-5, with TRBD1 matching over 9 bases. After removal of 4 bases from V and 6 bases from J, the junction contained 9 bases not matched to a gene. Germline V gene data show CDR1 as LGHDT and CDR2 as YNNKEL (reference sequence). The CDR3 covers 15 residues. The CDR3 sequence: CASSPLGTGRKTQYF. The CDR3 region has the DNA TGTGCCAGCAGCCCCCTAGGGACAGGGAGAAAGACCCAGTACTTC.

The chain combines TRBV3-1 (or the pseudogene TRBV3-2) with TRBJ2-7, with D unresolved. CDR1 is LGHDT, CDR2 YNNKEL, per germline (reference sequence). The CDR3 length is 15 residues. The V end was cut by 7 bases, the J end by 2 bases, with 18 bases between. CDR3 region: CASTQASLKPYEQYF. The CDR3 bases are TGTGCCAGCACCCAGGCCTCGCTTAAACCCTACGAGCAGTACTTC.